Listed below are T cell receptor beta chains from one sample, sequenced in a study of T cell changes during pregnancy in multiple sclerosis. Method: immunoSEQ multiplex PCR; TCRdb's copy keeps in-frame clones and lacks some. The sample shows fewer than 35,000 clones, about nine tenths of them seen only once. Sequencing used CD8+ T cells from peripheral blood mononuclear cells, obtained in the second trimester of pregnancy. The receptors stem from a female donor with multiple sclerosis, enrolled in a pregnancy study. CDR3s leave out the opening cysteine and the closing phenylalanine or tryptophan. Fields, in order: V gene, J gene, CDR3 protein.

>TRBV19|TRBJ2-7
ASSMDYAYEQY
>TRBV5-1|TRBJ2-7
ASSQYLGQGSYEQY
>TRBV28|TRBJ2-7
ASSLLGLAGGYEQY
>TRBV13|TRBJ1-1
ASSLQAGDTEAF
>TRBV5-5|TRBJ1-2
ASSFGHGYT
>TRBV29-1|TRBJ2-1
SVGGLGWDNEQF
>TRBV9|TRBJ2-2
ASSVEGDGTGELF
>TRBV7-3|TRBJ2-1
ASSLGTSGYNEQF
>TRBV19|TRBJ2-1
ASSRTREDEQF
>TRBV27|TRBJ2-3
ASSLTPRGSRADTQY